What follows are 16 T cell receptor beta chains derived from one specimen sequenced in a study of blood T cell repertoires in COVID-19. Measured with immunoSEQ multiplex PCR; TCRdb has only the in-frame clones, and not every one. The table lists tens of thousands of clones, about nine tenths of them singletons. Sequenced: peripheral blood. These receptors were taken from a man younger than 30 with COVID-19, enrolled during active disease.

The chain combines TRBV4-3 with TRBJ2-1, with 8 positions matching TRBD1. The CDR3 has 17 amino acids. V gave up 6 bases and J gave up 7 bases; unmatched junction bases: 17. Germline V gives CDR1 LGHNA, CDR2 YSLEER. CDR3 sequence: CASSRYRARGQKNEQFF. The CDR3 DNA sequence: TGCGCCAGCAGTCGCTATCGGGCCAGGGGGCAGAAGAATGAGCAGTTCTTC.

The chain couples TRBV27 to TRBJ1-6; 7 bases fit TRBD1. The trim removed 3 bases at V and 10 bases at J, leaving 12 bases unmatched. Per the germline V gene, CDR1 is MNHEY and CDR2 is SMNVEV (reference sequence). This CDR3 contains 16 residues. CDR3 protein: CASSLGPGQISSPLHF. The CDR3 DNA sequence: TGTGCCAGCAGTTTGGGACCGGGACAGATCTCCTCACCCCTCCACTTT.

A note on this clone: The junction and the germline gene differ at one end; a read error may be behind it. The gene calls are TRBV5-4 and TRBJ1-4, with D possibly matching TRBD1 (6 bases). Looked up from germline, CDR1 is SGHNT and CDR2 is YYREEE (reference sequence). This CDR3 has 14 residues. CDR3 residues: CASSLGGRGGKLLF. CDR3 nucleotides: TGTGCCAGCAGCTTGGGGGGGCGTGGGGGAAAACTGCTTTTT.

This clone was seen only a few times. The chain is built from TRBV11-2 and TRBJ1-3; D gene unclear. CDR3 length: 15 amino acids. Trimming left V 4 bases short and J 3 bases short, with 13 bases between. In germline, CDR1 is SGHAT, CDR2 FQNNGV. In nucleotides, the CDR3 is TGTGCCAGCAGCTCCCCCGCTAATGATGGAAACACCATATATTTT. Encoded protein: CASSSPANDGNTIYF.

The chain recombines TRBV7-2 with TRBJ2-5, with D unclear. The CDR3 loop spans 14 amino acids. CDR1 and CDR2 from the germline V gene are SGHTA and FQGNSA. V gave up 5 bases and J gave up 5 bases, with 15 bases separating them. CDR3 region: CASSTSRIGETQYF. The CDR3 DNA follows: TGTGCCAGCAGCACCTCCAGAATCGGGGAGACCCAGTACTTC.

V and J are TRBV24-1 and TRBJ2-1; D may be TRBD2 (6 bases). V was shortened by 4 bases and J by 0 bases, with 15 bases between the two germline ends. Germline loops: CDR1 KGHDR, CDR2 SFDVKD. This CDR3 has 17 amino acids. This chain's CDR3 is CATSDSGLTPSYNEQFF. In DNA, the CDR3 is TGTGCCACCAGTGACTCGGGACTCACCCCCTCCTACAATGAGCAGTTCTTC.

The table lists this clone with a count of one. This rearrangement joins TRBV7-2 to TRBJ2-3, with 15 bases aligning to TRBD2. The CDR3 has 17 amino acids. Germline V gives CDR1 SGHTA, CDR2 FQGNSA. V shed 0 bases and J 4 bases; nucleotides not matched to a gene: 2. CDR3 amino acids: CASSLAGLAGGSDTQYF. DNA for the CDR3: TGTGCCAGCAGCTTAGCGGGACTAGCGGGAGGCTCAGATACGCAGTATTTT.

This clone was found a few times. This chain uses TRBV5-1 with TRBJ1-4; TRBD1 is a possible D gene (6 bases). The CDR3 extends over 16 amino acids. The V end was cut by 2 bases, the J end by 8 bases, with 19 bases between. Germline V gene sequence: CDR1 SGHRS, CDR2 YFSETQ. The CDR3 region is CASSFGTGYKGEKLFF. The CDR3 bases are TGCGCCAGCAGCTTCGGAACAGGGTACAAAGGAGAAAAACTGTTTTTT.

The gene calls are TRBV15 and TRBJ2-1, with D maybe TRBD1 (6 bases). The CDR3 is made up of 13 amino acids. Per the germline V gene, CDR1 is LNHNV and CDR2 is YYDKDF (reference sequence). Trimming cost V 3 bases and J 10 bases, with 13 bases left between them. The CDR3 DNA reads TGTGCCACCAGCAGGGCAGTGGGGGCCGAGCAGTTCTTC. The encoded protein is CATSRAVGAEQFF.

This chain links TRBV7-2 with TRBJ2-7, with 8 nucleotides matching TRBD2. The V segment lost 5 bases and the J segment 6 bases; nucleotides outside the gene matches: 9. CDR3 size: 14 residues. Germline V gene sequence: CDR1 SGHTA, CDR2 FQGNSA. The CDR3 DNA reads TGTGCCAGCAGCCCACCGGGGGGGGCCCGCGAGCAGTACTTC. It encodes CASSPPGGAREQYF.

This chain joins TRBV11-3 and TRBJ2-2, with a weak D call TRBD2 (6 bases). Trimming cost V 5 bases and J 4 bases, with 14 bases left between them. This CDR3 is 15 amino acids long. Germline CDR1 reads SGHNT; CDR2 reads YENEEA. In DNA form, the CDR3 reads TGTGCCAGCAGCAAGGCGGGAAGAGGCACCGGGGAGCTGTTTTTT. Translating it yields CASSKAGRGTGELFF.

The rearrangement links TRBV9 to TRBJ1-5; 9 nucleotides line up with TRBD1. The CDR3 is 14 amino acids. The trim removed 2 bases at V and 5 bases at J, leaving 2 bases unmatched. CDR1 is SGDLS and CDR2 is YYNGEE in the germline V gene. The CDR3 DNA follows: TGTGCCAGCAGCGTTCGGGACAGGGATCAGCCCCAGCATTTT. Its protein is CASSVRDRDQPQHF.

This chain links TRBV7-2 with TRBJ2-2; possibly TRBD1 for D (5 bases). The length of the CDR3 is 15 residues. Germline V gene lookup returns CDR1 SGHTA and CDR2 FQGNSA. Trimming removed 4 bases at V and 5 bases at J, with 14 bases between. The CDR3 sequence: CASSSPDRWTGELFF. The CDR3 DNA reads as TGTGCCAGCAGCTCCCCTGACAGATGGACCGGGGAGCTGTTTTTT.

The CDR3 region is CASSTPRRASYNEQFF. The CDR3 DNA sequence: TGTGCCAGCAGCACCCCTAGGCGGGCTTCCTACAATGAGCAGTTCTTC. This chain links TRBV11-2 with TRBJ2-1, with a weak D call TRBD2 (5 bases). Germline V gives CDR1 SGHAT, CDR2 FQNNGV. The ends were cut back, 5 bases at V and 1 base at J, with 15 bases in the middle. The CDR3 is 16 amino acids.

The chain uses TRBV27 and TRBJ2-7; 7 bases agree with TRBD1. Germline assignment: CDR1 MNHEY and CDR2 SMNVEV (reference sequence). V shed 4 bases, J shed 4 bases, and the junction held 4 bases outside the gene matches. The CDR3 loop spans 13 amino acids. The CDR3 loop reads CASSSGTEYEQYF. The CDR3 coding sequence is TGTGCCAGCAGTTCCGGGACAGAGTACGAGCAGTACTTC.

The chain recombines TRBV28 with TRBJ1-5; tentative D call: TRBD1 (5 bases). V shed 3 bases and J shed 4 bases, with 13 bases lying between them. CDR1 is MDHEN, CDR2 SYDVKM, per germline. The CDR3 sequence is 15 residues long. The chain's CDR3 is CASSFPEGPNQPQHF. Here the CDR3 DNA reads TGTGCCAGCAGTTTTCCGGAGGGGCCAAATCAGCCCCAGCATTTT.